A selection of T cell receptor beta chains follows, all from one sample in a study of cytomegalovirus exposure and HLA in healthy donors. Repertoires were generated with immunoSEQ multiplex PCR, while TCRdb's copy carries only in-frame clones and drops some. The data contain some 120,000 clones, roughly 82% of them seen just once; the ten biggest clones take up about 5.8%. The specimen sequenced was PBMCs. The receptors were sampled from a man aged 18-30 years in good health and CMV-seropositive. Each CDR3 is given with its conserved first and last residue. A D gene is named only where the DNA matches it firmly.

V	J	D	CDR3
TRBV18	TRBJ2-2	TRBD2	CASSPVLAGSTGELFF
TRBV7-2	TRBJ1-2	NA	CASSFRQWGGGYTF
TRBV6-5	TRBJ2-7	NA	CASSYYGTFYEQYF
TRBV4-1	TRBJ1-1	NA	CASSLSGNTEAFF
TRBV7-6	TRBJ1-6	NA	CASSVYLGGSSYNSPLHF
TRBV11-2	TRBJ1-1	NA	CASNLEPRNTEAFF
TRBV30	TRBJ2-7	NA	CAWSSGVTYEQYF
TRBV28	TRBJ2-2	TRBD2	CASSLGLAGNTGELFF
TRBV19	TRBJ1-5	NA	CASSPGGGGNQPQHF
TRBV12-5	TRBJ1-4	NA	CASGLRFDEKLFF
TRBV19	TRBJ1-5	NA	CASSISGLDQPQHF
TRBV4-1	TRBJ1-1	TRBD1	CASSQNYRGTEAFF
TRBV5-5	TRBJ2-1	NA	CASSFPRTEGQFF
TRBV19	TRBJ2-7	NA	CASSAHSSYEQYF
TRBV11-3	TRBJ1-2	NA	CASSLAGQSYGYTF
TRBV19	TRBJ2-1	TRBD2	CASSILAGENEQFF
TRBV7-6	TRBJ2-2	TRBD1	CASSSGQGGNTGELFF
TRBV19	TRBJ2-7	TRBD1	CASSRDRISSYEQYF
TRBV19	TRBJ2-3	TRBD1	CASSIGTGIPDTQYF